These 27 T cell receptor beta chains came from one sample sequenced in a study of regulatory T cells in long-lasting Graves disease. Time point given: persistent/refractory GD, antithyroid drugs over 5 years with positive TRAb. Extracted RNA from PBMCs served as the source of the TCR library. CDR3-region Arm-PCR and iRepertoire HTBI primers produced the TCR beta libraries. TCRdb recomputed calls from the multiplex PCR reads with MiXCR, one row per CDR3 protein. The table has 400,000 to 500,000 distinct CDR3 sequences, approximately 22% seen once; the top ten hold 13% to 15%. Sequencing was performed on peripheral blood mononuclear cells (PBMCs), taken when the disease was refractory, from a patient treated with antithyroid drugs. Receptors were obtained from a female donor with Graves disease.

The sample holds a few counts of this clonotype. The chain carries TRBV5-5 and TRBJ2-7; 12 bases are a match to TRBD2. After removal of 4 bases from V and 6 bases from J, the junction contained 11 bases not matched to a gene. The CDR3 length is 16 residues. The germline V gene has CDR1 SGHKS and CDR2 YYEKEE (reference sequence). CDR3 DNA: TGTGCCAGCAGCCCGGGGCCTAGCGGGAGGGCCTTCGAGCAGTACTTC. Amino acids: CASSPGPSGRAFEQYF.

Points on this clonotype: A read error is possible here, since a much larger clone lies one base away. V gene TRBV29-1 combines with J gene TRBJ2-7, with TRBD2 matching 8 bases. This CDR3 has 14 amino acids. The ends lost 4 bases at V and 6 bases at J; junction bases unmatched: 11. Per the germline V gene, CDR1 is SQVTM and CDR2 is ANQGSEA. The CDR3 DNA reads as TGCAGCGTTGCGGGAGGGGTTTTTCCCTGCGAGCAGTACTTC. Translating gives CSVAGGVFPCEQYF.

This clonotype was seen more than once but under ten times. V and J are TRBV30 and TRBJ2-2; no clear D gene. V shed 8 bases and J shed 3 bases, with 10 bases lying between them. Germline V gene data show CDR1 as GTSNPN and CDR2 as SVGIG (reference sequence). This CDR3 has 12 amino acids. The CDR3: CAGSSDTGELFF. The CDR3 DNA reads TGTGCCGGCTCTAGTGACACCGGGGAGCTGTTTTTT.

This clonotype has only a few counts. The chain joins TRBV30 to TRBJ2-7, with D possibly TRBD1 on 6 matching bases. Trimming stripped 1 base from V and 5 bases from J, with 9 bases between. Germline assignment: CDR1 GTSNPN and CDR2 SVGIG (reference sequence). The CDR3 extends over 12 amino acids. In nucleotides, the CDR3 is TGTGCCTGGAGTGCCAACAGGGACGAGCAGTACTTC. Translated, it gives CAWSANRDEQYF.

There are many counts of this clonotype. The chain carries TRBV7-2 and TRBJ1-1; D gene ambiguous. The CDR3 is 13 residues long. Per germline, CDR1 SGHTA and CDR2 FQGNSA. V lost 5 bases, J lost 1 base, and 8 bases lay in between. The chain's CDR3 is CASSPPRNTEAFF. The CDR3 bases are TGTGCCAGCAGCCCACCACGGAACACTGAAGCTTTCTTT. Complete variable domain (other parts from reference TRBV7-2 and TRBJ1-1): GAGVSQSPSNKVTEKGKDVELRCDPISGHTALYWYRQSLGQGLEFLIYFQGNSAPDKSGLPSDRFSAERTGGSVSTLTIQRTQQEDSAVYLCASSPPRNTEAFFGQGTRLTVV.

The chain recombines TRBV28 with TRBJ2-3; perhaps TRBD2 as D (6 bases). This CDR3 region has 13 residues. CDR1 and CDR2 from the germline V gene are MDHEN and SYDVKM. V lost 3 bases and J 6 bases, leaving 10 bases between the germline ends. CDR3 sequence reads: CASSFGSRDTQYF. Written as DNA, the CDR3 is TGTGCCAGCAGTTTCGGGAGCAGGGATACGCAGTATTTT.

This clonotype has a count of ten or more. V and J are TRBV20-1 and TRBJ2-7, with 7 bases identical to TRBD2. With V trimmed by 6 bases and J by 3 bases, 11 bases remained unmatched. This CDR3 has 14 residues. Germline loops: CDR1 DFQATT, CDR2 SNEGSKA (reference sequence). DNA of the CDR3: TGCAGTGCCAGTGGTGGGAGGGCCAACTACGAGCAGTACTTC. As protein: CSASGGRANYEQYF.

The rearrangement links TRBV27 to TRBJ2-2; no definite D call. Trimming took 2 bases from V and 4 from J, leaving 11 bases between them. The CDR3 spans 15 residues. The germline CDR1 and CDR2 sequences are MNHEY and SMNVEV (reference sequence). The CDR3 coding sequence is TGTGCCAGCAGTTTAAAAGGGTCGGCCACCGGGGAGCTGTTTTTT. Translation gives CASSLKGSATGELFF.

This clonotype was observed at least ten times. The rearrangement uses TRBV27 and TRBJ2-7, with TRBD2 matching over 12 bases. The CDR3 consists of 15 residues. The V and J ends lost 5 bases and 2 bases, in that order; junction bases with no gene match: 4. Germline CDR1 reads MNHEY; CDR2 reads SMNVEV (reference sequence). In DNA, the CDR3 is TGTGCCAGCAGTCGCGCTAGCGGGAGGGCCTACGAGCAGTACTTC. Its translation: CASSRASGRAYEQYF.

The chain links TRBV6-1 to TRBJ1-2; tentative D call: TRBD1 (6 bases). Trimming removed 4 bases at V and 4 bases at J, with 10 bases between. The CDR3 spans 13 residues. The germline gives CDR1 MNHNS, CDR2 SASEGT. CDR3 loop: CASSVDRSYGYTF. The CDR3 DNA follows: TGTGCCAGCAGTGTAGACAGGTCCTATGGCTACACCTTC.

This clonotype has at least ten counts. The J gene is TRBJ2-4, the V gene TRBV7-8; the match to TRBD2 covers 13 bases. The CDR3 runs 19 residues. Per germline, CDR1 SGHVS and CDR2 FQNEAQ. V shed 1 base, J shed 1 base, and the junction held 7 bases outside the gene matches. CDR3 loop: CASSLGTSGSRGAKNIQYF. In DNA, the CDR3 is TGTGCCAGCAGCTTAGGGACTAGCGGGAGTAGGGGTGCCAAAAACATTCAGTACTTC.

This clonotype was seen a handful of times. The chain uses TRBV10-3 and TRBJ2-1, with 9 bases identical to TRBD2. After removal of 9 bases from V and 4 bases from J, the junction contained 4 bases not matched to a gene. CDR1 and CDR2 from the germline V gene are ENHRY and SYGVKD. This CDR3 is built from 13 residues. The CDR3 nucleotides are TGTGCCATAGCGGGAGGTGGGTACAATGAGCAGTTCTTC. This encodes CAIAGGGYNEQFF.

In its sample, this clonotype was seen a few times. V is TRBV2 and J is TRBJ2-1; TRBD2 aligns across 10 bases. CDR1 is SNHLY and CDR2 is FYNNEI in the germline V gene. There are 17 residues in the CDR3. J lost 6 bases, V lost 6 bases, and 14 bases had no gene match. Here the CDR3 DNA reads TGTGCCAGCAGCTCTTCCCCCGGGACTAGCGTGTTCAATGAGCAGTTCTTC. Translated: CASSSSPGTSVFNEQFF.

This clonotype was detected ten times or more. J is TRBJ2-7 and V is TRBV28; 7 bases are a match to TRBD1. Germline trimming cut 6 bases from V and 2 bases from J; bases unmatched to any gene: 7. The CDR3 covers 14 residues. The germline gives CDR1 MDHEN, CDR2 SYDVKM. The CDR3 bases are TGTGCCAGCAGCCTACAGGGGCCTGCCTACGAGCAGTACTTC. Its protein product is CASSLQGPAYEQYF. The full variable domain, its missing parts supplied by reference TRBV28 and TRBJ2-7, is DVKVTQSSRYLVKRTGEKVFLECVQDMDHENMFWYRQDPGLGLRLIYFSYDVKMKEKGDIPEGYSVSREKKERFSLILESASTNQTSMYLCASSLQGPAYEQYFGPGTRLTVT.

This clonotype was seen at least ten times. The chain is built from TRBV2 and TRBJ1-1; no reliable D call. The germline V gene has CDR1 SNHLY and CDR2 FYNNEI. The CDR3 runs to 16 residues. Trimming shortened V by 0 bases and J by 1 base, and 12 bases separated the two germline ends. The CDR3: CASSEAPSVTNTEAFF. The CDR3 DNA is TGTGCCAGCAGTGAAGCTCCGTCCGTCACGAACACTGAAGCTTTCTTT.

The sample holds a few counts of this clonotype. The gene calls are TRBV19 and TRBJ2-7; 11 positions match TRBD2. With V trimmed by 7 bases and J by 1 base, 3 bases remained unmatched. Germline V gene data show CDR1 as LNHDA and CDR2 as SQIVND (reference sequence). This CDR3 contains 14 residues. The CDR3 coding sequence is TGTGCCAGTAAGACTAGCGGGACATCCTACGAGCAGTACTTC. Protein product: CASKTSGTSYEQYF.

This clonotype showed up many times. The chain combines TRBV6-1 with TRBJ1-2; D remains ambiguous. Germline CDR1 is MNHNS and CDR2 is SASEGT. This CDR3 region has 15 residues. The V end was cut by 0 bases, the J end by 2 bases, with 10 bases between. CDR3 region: CASSEAGSHNYGYTF. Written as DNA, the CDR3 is TGTGCCAGCAGTGAAGCAGGCAGCCACAACTATGGCTACACCTTC.

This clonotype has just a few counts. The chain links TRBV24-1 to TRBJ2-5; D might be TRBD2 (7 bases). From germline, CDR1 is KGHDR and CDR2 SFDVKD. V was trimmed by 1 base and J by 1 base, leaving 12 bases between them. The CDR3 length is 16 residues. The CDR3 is CATSDLRGGVQETQYF. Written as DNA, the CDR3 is TGTGCCACCAGTGATTTAAGGGGGGGAGTCCAAGAGACCCAGTACTTC.

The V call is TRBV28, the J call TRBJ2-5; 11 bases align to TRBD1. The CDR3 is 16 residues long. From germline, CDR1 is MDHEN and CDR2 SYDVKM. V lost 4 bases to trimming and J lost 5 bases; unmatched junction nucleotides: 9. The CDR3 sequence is CASSSGTGGRGETQYF. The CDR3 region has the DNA TGTGCCAGCAGTTCCGGGACAGGGGGTCGGGGGGAGACCCAGTACTTC.

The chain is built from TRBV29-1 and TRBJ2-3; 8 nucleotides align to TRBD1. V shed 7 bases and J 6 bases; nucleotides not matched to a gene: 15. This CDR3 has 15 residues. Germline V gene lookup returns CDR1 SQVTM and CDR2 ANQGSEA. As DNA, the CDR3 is TGCAGCGCGAGGAGGTCAGGGGGCTCTACGGATACGCAGTATTTT. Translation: CSARRSGGSTDTQYF.

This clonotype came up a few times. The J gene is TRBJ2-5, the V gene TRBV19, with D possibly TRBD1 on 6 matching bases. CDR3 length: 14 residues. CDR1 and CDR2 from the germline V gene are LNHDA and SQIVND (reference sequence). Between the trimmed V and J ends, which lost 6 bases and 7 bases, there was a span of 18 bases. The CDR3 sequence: CASSLGTSRGTQYF. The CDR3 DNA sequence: TGTGCCAGTAGCCTCGGGACATCTCGGGGGACCCAGTACTTC.

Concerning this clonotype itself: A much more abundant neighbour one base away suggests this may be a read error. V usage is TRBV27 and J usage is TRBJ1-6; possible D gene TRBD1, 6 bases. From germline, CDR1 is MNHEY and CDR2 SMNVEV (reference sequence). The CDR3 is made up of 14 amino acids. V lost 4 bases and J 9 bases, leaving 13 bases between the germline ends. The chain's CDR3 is CASSSAGGASPLHF. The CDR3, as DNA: TGTGCCAGCAGTTCAGCGGGGGGCGCTTCACCCCTCCACTTT.

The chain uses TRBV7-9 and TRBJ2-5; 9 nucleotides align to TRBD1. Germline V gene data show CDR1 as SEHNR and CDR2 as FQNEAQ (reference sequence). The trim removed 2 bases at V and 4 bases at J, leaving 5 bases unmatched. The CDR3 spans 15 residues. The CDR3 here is CASSLNRGRRETQYF. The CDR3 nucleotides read TGTGCCAGCAGCTTAAACAGGGGGCGCCGAGAGACCCAGTACTTC.

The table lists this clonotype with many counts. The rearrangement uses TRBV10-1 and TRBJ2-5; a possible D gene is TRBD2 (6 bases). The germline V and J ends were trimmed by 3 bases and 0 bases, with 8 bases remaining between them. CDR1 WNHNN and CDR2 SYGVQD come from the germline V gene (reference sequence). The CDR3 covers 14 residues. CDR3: CASSDRLDQETQYF. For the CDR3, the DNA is TGCGCCAGCAGTGACCGACTAGACCAAGAGACCCAGTACTTC.

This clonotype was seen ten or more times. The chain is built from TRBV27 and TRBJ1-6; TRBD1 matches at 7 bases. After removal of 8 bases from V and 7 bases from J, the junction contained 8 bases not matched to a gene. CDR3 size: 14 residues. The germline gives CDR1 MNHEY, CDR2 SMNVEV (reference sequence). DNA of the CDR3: TGTGCCAGCGCCCTGGGACAGCTCAATTCACCCCTCCACTTT. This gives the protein CASALGQLNSPLHF.

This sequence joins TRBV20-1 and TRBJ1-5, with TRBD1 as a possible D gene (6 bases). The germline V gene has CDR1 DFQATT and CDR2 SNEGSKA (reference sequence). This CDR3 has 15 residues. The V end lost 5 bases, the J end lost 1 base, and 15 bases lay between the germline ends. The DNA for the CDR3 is TGCAGTGCTTATATACAGGGTCGGAGCAATCAGCCCCAGCATTTT. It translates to CSAYIQGRSNQPQHF.

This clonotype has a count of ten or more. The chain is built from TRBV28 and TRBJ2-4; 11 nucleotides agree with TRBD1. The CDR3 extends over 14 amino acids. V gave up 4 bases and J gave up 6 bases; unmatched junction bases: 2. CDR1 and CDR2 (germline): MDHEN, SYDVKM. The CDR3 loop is CASSWDRGGNIQYF. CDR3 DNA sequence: TGTGCCAGCAGTTGGGACAGGGGGGGAAACATTCAGTACTTC.